A single sample gave rise to the 27 T cell receptor beta chains below, sequenced in a study of regulatory T cells in long-lasting Graves disease. Library construction for TCR beta used iRepertoire HTBI primers and Arm-PCR of CDR3 regions. Using its own MiXCR run on the multiplex PCR reads, TCRdb lists one record per CDR3 protein. The sample has a few hundred thousand distinct CDR3 sequences, roughly 13% seen once. The sample's time point: newly diagnosed GD, antithyroid drugs for less than 3 months. Preparation of the TCR library used RNA extracted from PBMCs. These data were also reused for a study on T cells in Graves' hyperthyroidism and ophthalmopathy.

The source was peripheral blood mononuclear cells (PBMCs), collected at new diagnosis, from a patient treated with antithyroid drugs. Receptor source: a man aged 25-40 years with Graves disease.

This clonotype was picked up a small number of times. The chain combines TRBV18 with TRBJ2-5; TRBD1 might be the D (5 bases). CDR3 length: 16 amino acids. CDR1 and CDR2 from the germline V gene are KGHSH and LQKENI. V lost 3 bases to trimming and J lost 4 bases, with 18 bases between them. CDR3 region: CASSPRYAGSGETQYF. In DNA form, the CDR3 reads TGTGCCAGCTCACCGCGCTACGCAGGGTCCGGAGAGACCCAGTACTTC.

This clonotype was counted between two and nine times. This chain joins TRBV24-1 and TRBJ2-5; TRBD2 is a possible D gene (6 bases). CDR3 length equals 13 residues. The V gene lost 7 bases and the J gene lost 5 bases, with 13 bases spanning the gap. Germline assignment: CDR1 KGHDR and CDR2 SFDVKD. This chain's CDR3 is CATSGTPLETQYF. The CDR3 DNA reads TGTGCCACCAGCGGGACTCCGTTGGAGACCCAGTACTTC.

In this sample, this clonotype turned up many times. The chain couples TRBV29-1 to TRBJ2-1; D perhaps matches TRBD1 (5 bases). The germline gives CDR1 SQVTM, CDR2 ANQGSEA. V lost 8 bases and J lost 9, with 11 bases in between. CDR3 length: 10 residues. The CDR3 spells CSTTRGEQFF. The CDR3 nucleotides are TGCAGCACTACAAGGGGTGAGCAGTTCTTC.

This clonotype was picked up many times. The rearrangement uses TRBV27 and TRBJ1-5, with TRBD1 identical over 10 bases. Germline CDR1 is MNHEY and CDR2 is SMNVEV (reference sequence). Losses at the gene ends were 5 bases for V and 1 base for J; bases not matched to a gene: 11. This CDR3 has 18 amino acids. The CDR3 coding sequence is TGTGCCAGCAGTCTGAGACAGGGGGCAGGTGGGAGCAATCAGCCCCAGCATTTT. It translates to CASSLRQGAGGSNQPQHF.

This clonotype was picked up many times. The chain carries TRBV12-3 or TRBV12-4 and TRBJ2-4; D could derive from TRBD1 or TRBD2 (5 bases each). V dropped 7 bases and J dropped 8 bases, with 18 bases sitting between them. The CDR3 is made up of 14 amino acids. In DNA, the CDR3 is TGTGCCAGCAATGGGGGACCTCCCGAAGACATTCAGTACTTC. Protein product: CASNGGPPEDIQYF.

In its sample, this clonotype was seen many times. The V gene is TRBV7-9, the J gene TRBJ1-1, with 10 positions matching TRBD1. The germline gives CDR1 SEHNR, CDR2 FQNEAQ (reference sequence). J gave up 5 bases and V 0 bases, and 9 bases lay outside the gene matches. There are 17 residues in the CDR3. In nucleotides, the CDR3 is TGTGCCAGCAGCTTAGCGGCGGGACAGGGGCGGTGGACTGAAGCTTTCTTT. Protein: CASSLAAGQGRWTEAFF.

In its sample, this clonotype was seen many times. The chain is built from TRBV11-2 and TRBJ1-4, with D perhaps matching TRBD1 (5 bases). This CDR3 region has 16 residues. Germline lookup yields CDR1 SGHAT and CDR2 FQNNGV. Trimming left V 0 bases short and J 5 bases short, with 13 bases between. The chain's CDR3 is CASSLDGRDGNEKLFF. CDR3 sequence (DNA): TGTGCCAGCAGCTTAGATGGGCGGGACGGGAATGAAAAACTGTTTTTT.

This clonotype has at least ten counts. This chain links TRBV7-9 with TRBJ1-5; 7 bases are a match to TRBD1. With 5 bases clipped from V and 7 bases from J, the junction kept 8 bases outside the gene matches. This CDR3 is 14 amino acids long. Germline V gene lookup returns CDR1 SEHNR and CDR2 FQNEAQ (reference sequence). CDR3 region: CASSPRDRTQPQHF. For the CDR3, the DNA is TGTGCCAGCAGCCCCCGGGACAGAACACAGCCCCAGCATTTT.

The rearrangement uses TRBV7-3 and TRBJ2-7; tentatively, D is TRBD2 (5 bases). Trimming shortened V by 1 base and J by 0 bases, and 10 bases separated the two germline ends. The CDR3 is 15 residues long. CDR1 is SGHTA, CDR2 FQGTGA, per germline. The CDR3 sequence is CASSLNPAASYEQYF. The CDR3 nucleotides read TGTGCCAGCAGCTTAAATCCAGCGGCCTCCTACGAGCAGTACTTC.

This clonotype was seen many times. V and J are TRBV20-1 and TRBJ1-2; D remains ambiguous. The CDR3 has 13 amino acids. Deletions cut 0 bases from V and 0 bases from J, with 5 bases between. Germline-derived CDR1 and CDR2 are DFQATT and SNEGSKA (reference sequence). The CDR3 protein is CSARETANYGYTF. The CDR3 DNA reads TGCAGTGCTAGAGAAACAGCTAACTATGGCTACACCTTC.

This clonotype was recorded many times. This chain connects TRBV6-5 to TRBJ2-7; D uncertain. The CDR3 spans 14 residues. Trimming removed 0 bases at V and 2 bases at J, with 8 bases between. Germline V gene lookup returns CDR1 MNHEY and CDR2 SVGAGI. CDR3 protein: CASSYSIATYEQYF. Here the CDR3 DNA reads TGTGCCAGCAGTTACTCGATAGCCACCTACGAGCAGTACTTC.

The table lists this clonotype with many counts. The chain joins TRBV6-9 to TRBJ1-2; D perhaps matches TRBD1 (5 bases). Germline V lookup: CDR1 MNHGY, CDR2 SVAAGI. The germline V and J ends were trimmed by 4 bases and 3 bases, with 9 bases remaining between them. The CDR3 sequence is 13 residues long. The CDR3 coding sequence is TGTGCCAGCAGTTTCGGGACGGACTATGGCTACACCTTC. Its translation: CASSFGTDYGYTF.

This clonotype came up a few times. One junction end does not reproduce the germline sequence, and a read error may be involved. The chain employs TRBV20-1 and TRBJ2-3; no reliable D call. CDR3 size: 9 residues. Per germline, CDR1 DFQATT and CDR2 SNEGSKA (reference sequence). CDR3 sequence: CSARPTRSF. The DNA for the CDR3 is TGCAGTGCTAGACCGACAAGGAGTTTT.

This clonotype was seen many times. J is TRBJ1-1 and V is TRBV6-1; no clear D. The ends were cut back, 8 bases at V and 11 bases at J, with 21 bases in the middle. Germline V gives CDR1 MNHNS, CDR2 SASEGT. The CDR3 is 13 residues long. The CDR3 region is CASPEPPQGRAFF. DNA of the CDR3: TGTGCCAGCCCGGAACCCCCTCAAGGTCGTGCTTTCTTT.

V usage is TRBV7-3 and J usage is TRBJ1-1; TRBD1 might be the D (5 bases). The CDR3 totals 13 residues. Germline CDR1 is SGHTA and CDR2 is FQGTGA. Deletions cut 5 bases from V and 6 bases from J, with 13 bases between. The CDR3 bases are TGTGCCAGCAGCGCGGGGGGGGGGGCTGAAGCTTTCTTT. Protein sequence: CASSAGGGAEAFF.

The table lists this clonotype with a few counts. J is TRBJ2-2 and V is TRBV2; D gene unclear. V gave up 6 bases and J gave up 3 bases, with 11 bases separating them. Germline CDR1 reads SNHLY; CDR2 reads FYNNEI. The CDR3 has 14 amino acids. The CDR3 loop is CASRREGHTGELFF. The CDR3, as DNA: TGTGCCAGCAGGCGTGAAGGGCACACCGGGGAGCTGTTTTTT.

This clonotype was counted at least ten times. The J gene is TRBJ2-2, the V gene TRBV29-1; TRBD2 matches 9 bases. In germline, CDR1 is SQVTM, CDR2 ANQGSEA. This CDR3 region has 17 residues. J lost 0 bases, V lost 5 bases, and 10 bases had no gene match. The DNA for the CDR3 is TGCAGCGTTCCGAGAGGGCTAGCGGGGACGAACACCGGGGAGCTGTTTTTT. It encodes CSVPRGLAGTNTGELFF.

The chain employs TRBV7-9 and TRBJ1-1; a possible D gene is TRBD1 (5 bases). This CDR3 spans 14 amino acids. CDR1 SEHNR and CDR2 FQNEAQ come from the germline V gene (reference sequence). V lost 2 bases to trimming and J lost 2 bases, with 9 bases between them. CDR3: CASSLSQGNTEAFF. The CDR3 DNA reads as TGTGCCAGCAGCTTATCCCAGGGTAACACTGAAGCTTTCTTT.

This clonotype was detected ten times or more. This chain links TRBV29-1 with TRBJ2-1; D perhaps matches TRBD1 (6 bases). The CDR3 consists of 11 residues. Germline CDR1 is SQVTM and CDR2 is ANQGSEA. The germline V and J ends were trimmed by 3 bases and 7 bases, with 7 bases remaining between them. DNA of the CDR3: TGCAGCGTTGATAGGGGGAATGAGCAGTTCTTC. Translation: CSVDRGNEQFF.

A note on this clonotype: It differs at one base from a far larger clone, so likely a read error. The genes are TRBV12-3 or TRBV12-4 and TRBJ2-7; 10 bases line up with TRBD2. V gave up 8 bases and J gave up 3 bases; unmatched junction bases: 13. The CDR3 sequence is 16 residues long. The DNA of the CDR3 is TGTGCCAGCGGATCTCATTCCGGGACTAGCGACTACGAGCAGTACTTC. This gives the protein CASGSHSGTSDYEQYF.

V is TRBV5-5 and J is TRBJ1-1; 10 bases match TRBD1. Trimming at V came to 4 bases and at J to 10 bases, leaving 10 bases not matched to a gene. Per germline, CDR1 SGHKS and CDR2 YYEKEE (reference sequence). CDR3 length equals 14 residues. CDR3: CASSARDRGLRAFF. CDR3 nucleotides: TGTGCCAGCAGCGCCCGGGACAGGGGATTGAGAGCTTTCTTT.

This clonotype was recorded at least ten times. This sequence joins TRBV20-1 and TRBJ2-1; D is uncertain. Trimming took 0 bases from V and 6 from J, leaving 12 bases between them. This CDR3 region has 14 residues. Germline values: CDR1 DFQATT, CDR2 SNEGSKA (reference sequence). For the CDR3, the DNA is TGCAGTGCTAGAGATGTACCCCCTCGCAATGAGCAGTTCTTC. Translating gives CSARDVPPRNEQFF.

This clonotype was detected many times. The chain couples TRBV20-1 to TRBJ2-1; TRBD2 matches at 13 bases. Germline assignment: CDR1 DFQATT and CDR2 SNEGSKA (reference sequence). Losses at the gene ends were 1 base for V and 10 bases for J; bases not matched to a gene: 10. The CDR3 loop spans 16 amino acids. CDR3 residues: CSARGGSGLAGEEQFF. As DNA, the CDR3 is TGCAGTGCTAGAGGCGGGTCAGGACTAGCGGGAGAGGAGCAGTTCTTC.

This clonotype came up many times. The chain combines TRBV14 with TRBJ2-1; 8 nucleotides line up with TRBD1. This CDR3 spans 13 amino acids. V dropped 5 bases and J dropped 10; count of bases not matched to a gene: 7. Germline CDR1 is SGHDN and CDR2 is FVKESK. CDR3 amino acids: CASSYKRDREQFF. The CDR3, as DNA: TGTGCCAGCAGCTATAAAAGGGACAGGGAGCAGTTCTTC.

J is TRBJ2-7 and V is TRBV20-1, with D perhaps being TRBD1 or TRBD2 (5 bases each). The V gene lost 5 bases and the J gene lost 3 bases, with 17 bases spanning the gap. The germline V gene encodes CDR1 DFQATT and CDR2 SNEGSKA (reference sequence). The CDR3 contains 14 residues. The CDR3 here is CSAPGAQKVYEQYF. CDR3 coding DNA: TGCAGTGCTCCCGGGGCACAGAAAGTCTACGAGCAGTACTTC.

This clonotype was counted at least ten times. V gene TRBV19 combines with J gene TRBJ2-7; tentatively, D is TRBD1 (5 bases). This CDR3 spans 12 amino acids. V was trimmed by 4 bases and J by 6 bases, leaving 10 bases between them. Germline lookup yields CDR1 LNHDA and CDR2 SQIVND (reference sequence). The CDR3 DNA follows: TGTGCCAGTAGTACCAGGGTCAGCGAGCAGTACTTC. This translates into CASSTRVSEQYF. Complete variable domain (other parts from reference TRBV19 and TRBJ2-7): DGGITQSPKYLFRKEGQNVTLSCEQNLNHDAMYWYRQDPGQGLRLIYYSQIVNDFQKGDIAEGYSVSREKKESFPLTVTSAQKNPTAFYLCASSTRVSEQYFGPGTRLTVT.

This clonotype appeared many times. The chain couples TRBV12-3 or TRBV12-4 to TRBJ1-5; D uncertain. The CDR3 contains 13 residues. V shed 6 bases and J shed 7 bases, with 13 bases lying between them. In nucleotides, the CDR3 is TGTGCCAGCAGAGACTTTGCGGGGCAGCCCCAGCATTTT. This codes for CASRDFAGQPQHF.